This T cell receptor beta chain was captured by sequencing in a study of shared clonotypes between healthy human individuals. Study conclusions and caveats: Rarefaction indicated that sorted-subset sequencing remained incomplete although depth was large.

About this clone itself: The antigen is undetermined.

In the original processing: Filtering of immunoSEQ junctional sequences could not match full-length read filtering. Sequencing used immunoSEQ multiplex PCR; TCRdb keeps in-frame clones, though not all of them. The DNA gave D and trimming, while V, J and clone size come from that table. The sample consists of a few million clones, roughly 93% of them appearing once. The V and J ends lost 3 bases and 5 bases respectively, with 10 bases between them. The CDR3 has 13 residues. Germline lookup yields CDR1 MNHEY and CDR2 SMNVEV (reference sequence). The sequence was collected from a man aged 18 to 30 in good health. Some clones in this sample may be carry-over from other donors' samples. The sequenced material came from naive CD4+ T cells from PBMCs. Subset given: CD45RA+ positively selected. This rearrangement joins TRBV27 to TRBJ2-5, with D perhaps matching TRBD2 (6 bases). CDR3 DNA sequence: TGTGCCAGCAGTTTTTTTGGGGGGGAGACCCAGTACTTC. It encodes CASSFFGGETQYF.